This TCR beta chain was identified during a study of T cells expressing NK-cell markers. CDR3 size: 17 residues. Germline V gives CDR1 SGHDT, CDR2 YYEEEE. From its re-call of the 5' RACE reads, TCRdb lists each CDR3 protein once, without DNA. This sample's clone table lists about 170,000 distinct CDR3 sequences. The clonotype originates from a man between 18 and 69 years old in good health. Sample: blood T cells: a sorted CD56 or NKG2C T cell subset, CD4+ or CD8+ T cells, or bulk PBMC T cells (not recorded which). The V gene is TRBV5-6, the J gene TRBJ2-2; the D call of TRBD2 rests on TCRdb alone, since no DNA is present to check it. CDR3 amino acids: CASSLFERGSNTGELFF.